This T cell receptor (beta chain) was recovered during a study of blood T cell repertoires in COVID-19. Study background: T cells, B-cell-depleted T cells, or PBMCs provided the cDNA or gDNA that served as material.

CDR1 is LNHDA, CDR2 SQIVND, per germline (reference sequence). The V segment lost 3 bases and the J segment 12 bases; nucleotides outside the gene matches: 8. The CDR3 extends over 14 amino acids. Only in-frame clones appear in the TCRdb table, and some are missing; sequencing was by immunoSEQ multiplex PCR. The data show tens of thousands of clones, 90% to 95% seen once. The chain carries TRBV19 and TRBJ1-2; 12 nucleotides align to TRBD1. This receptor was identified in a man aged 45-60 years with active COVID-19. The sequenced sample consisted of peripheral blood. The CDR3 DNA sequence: TGTGCCAGTAGTATTTCCGGGACAGGGGGCAGGAACACCTTC. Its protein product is CASSISGTGGRNTF.